This T cell receptor (beta chain) was profiled in a study of radiotherapy plus CTLA-4 blockade in lung cancer. General observations from the study: There was expansion of tumor-derived TCR clones in blood after radiotherapy plus ipilimumab.

The sample holds one count of this clone. What it recognizes is unknown. Germline V lookup: CDR1 SGHTA, CDR2 FQGNSA. With 5 bases removed from V and 3 bases from J, the gap between germline ends came to 20 bases. This CDR3 is 16 amino acids long. Using immunoSEQ multiplex PCR, the repertoire was profiled, and TCRdb retains in-frame clones only, with some absent. The table has about 82,000 clones, 55% to 75% seen once. This sample comprised peripheral blood, obtained from a patient treated with radiotherapy plus ipilimumab. The V call is TRBV7-2, the J call TRBJ2-7, with a weak D call TRBD2 (6 bases). The source of this sequence is a human donor with non-small cell lung cancer that progressed on radiotherapy plus ipilimumab. In nucleotides, the CDR3 is TGTGCCAGCAGCGTGGGATCCGGGACTGCGGGCTACGAGCAGTACTTC. This translates into CASSVGSGTAGYEQYF. Full variable domain (rest looked up from reference TRBV7-2 and TRBJ2-7): GAGVSQSPSNKVTEKGKDVELRCDPISGHTALYWYRQSLGQGLEFLIYFQGNSAPDKSGLPSDRFSAERTGGSVSTLTIQRTQQEDSAVYLCASSVGSGTAGYEQYFGPGTRLTVT.